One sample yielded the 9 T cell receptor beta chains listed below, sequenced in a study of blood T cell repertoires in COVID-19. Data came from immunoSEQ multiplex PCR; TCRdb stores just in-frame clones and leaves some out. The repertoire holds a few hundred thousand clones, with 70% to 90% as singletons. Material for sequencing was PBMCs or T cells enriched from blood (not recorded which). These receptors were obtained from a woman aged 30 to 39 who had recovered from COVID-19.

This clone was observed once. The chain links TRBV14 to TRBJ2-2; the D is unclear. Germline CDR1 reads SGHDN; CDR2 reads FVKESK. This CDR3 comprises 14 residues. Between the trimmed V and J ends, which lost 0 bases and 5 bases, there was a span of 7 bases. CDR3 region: CASSQEERTGELFF. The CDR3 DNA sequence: TGTGCCAGCAGCCAAGAAGAGCGTACCGGGGAGCTGTTTTTT.

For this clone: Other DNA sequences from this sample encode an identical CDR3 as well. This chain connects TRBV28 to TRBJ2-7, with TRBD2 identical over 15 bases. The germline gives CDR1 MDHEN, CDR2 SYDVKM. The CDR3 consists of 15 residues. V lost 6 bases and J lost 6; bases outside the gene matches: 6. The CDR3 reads CASSPQGLAGGEQYF. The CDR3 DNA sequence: TGTGCCAGCAGCCCCCAGGGACTAGCGGGAGGCGAGCAGTACTTC.

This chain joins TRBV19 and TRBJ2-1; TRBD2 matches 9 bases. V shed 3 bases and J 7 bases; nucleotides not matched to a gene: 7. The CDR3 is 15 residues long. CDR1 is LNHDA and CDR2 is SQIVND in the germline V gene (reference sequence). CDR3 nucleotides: TGTGCCAGTAGTATGTCTGCGGGAGGGCTTAATGAGCAGTTCTTC. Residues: CASSMSAGGLNEQFF. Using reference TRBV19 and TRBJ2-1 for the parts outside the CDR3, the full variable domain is DGGITQSPKYLFRKEGQNVTLSCEQNLNHDAMYWYRQDPGQGLRLIYYSQIVNDFQKGDIAEGYSVSREKKESFPLTVTSAQKNPTAFYLCASSMSAGGLNEQFFGPGTRLTVL.

In nucleotides, the CDR3 is TGTGCCAGCTCACCTCAGAGACAGGGGACTGAAGCTTTCTTT. Amino acids: CASSPQRQGTEAFF. This chain links TRBV18 with TRBJ1-1, with TRBD1 identical over 8 bases. The CDR3 is made up of 14 amino acids. J was trimmed by 5 bases and V by 3 bases; bases with no gene match: 5. Germline loops: CDR1 KGHSH, CDR2 LQKENI.

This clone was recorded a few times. CDR3 in amino acids: CASMRTGGNQPQHF. CDR3 in DNA: TGTGCCAGCATGAGGACAGGGGGGAATCAGCCCCAGCATTTT. V is TRBV27 and J is TRBJ1-5; 10 nucleotides agree with TRBD1. The CDR3 is 14 amino acids. From germline, CDR1 is MNHEY and CDR2 SMNVEV (reference sequence). The J segment lost 4 bases and the V segment lost 7 bases, leaving 4 bases of the junction unmatched.

CDR3 region: CASSSLAGTGVSPLHF. The CDR3 DNA is TGTGCCAGCAGCTCCTTGGCGGGGACAGGGGTTTCACCCCTCCACTTT. V gene TRBV7-8 combines with J gene TRBJ1-6; 10 positions agree with TRBD1. With 4 bases clipped from V and 9 bases from J, the junction kept 9 bases outside the gene matches. Germline values: CDR1 SGHVS, CDR2 FQNEAQ. This CDR3 comprises 16 residues.

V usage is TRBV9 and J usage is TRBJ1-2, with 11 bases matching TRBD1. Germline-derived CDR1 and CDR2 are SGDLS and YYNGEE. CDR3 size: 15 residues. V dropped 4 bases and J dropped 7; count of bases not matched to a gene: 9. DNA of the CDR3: TGTGCCAGCAGCAACCGAAGGACAGGGGGCTCTGGCTACACCTTC. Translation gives CASSNRRTGGSGYTF.

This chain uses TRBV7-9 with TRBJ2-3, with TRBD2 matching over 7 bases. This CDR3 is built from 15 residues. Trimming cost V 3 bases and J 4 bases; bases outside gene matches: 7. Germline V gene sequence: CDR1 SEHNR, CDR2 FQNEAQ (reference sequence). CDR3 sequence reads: CASSFRSGKSDTQYF. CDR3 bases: TGTGCCAGCAGCTTTCGGAGCGGGAAGTCAGATACGCAGTATTTT.

CDR3 coding DNA: TGTGCCAGCAGCGCTCGGGGTAGACAGCCCCAGCATTTT. It translates to CASSARGRQPQHF. The V gene is TRBV27, the J gene TRBJ1-5; D is unclear. V lost 6 bases to trimming and J lost 7 bases, with 13 bases between them. CDR1 MNHEY and CDR2 SMNVEV come from the germline V gene (reference sequence). This CDR3 is built from 13 residues.